This is a list of T cell receptor beta chains from one sample in a study of a mutant IDH1 vaccine in newly diagnosed glioma. Sequenced by immunoSEQ multiplex PCR; TCRdb stores in-frame clones only, minus some. The data hold 45,000 to 65,000 clones, with roughly 80% observed a single time. Specimen: PBMCs, collected from a glioma patient treated with radiotherapy, temozolomide or both. All receptors derive from a man younger than 35 with glioma. CDR3s include the opening cysteine and the closing phenylalanine or tryptophan. A D gene is named only where the DNA matches it firmly. Size tells how often a clone was seen (once, few, many) or the class of an expanded clone, and some rows leave it out.

v_gene	j_gene	d_gene	len	abundance	CDR3aa	CDR3nt
TRBV29-1	TRBJ1-1	TRBD1	15	.	CSGGEPGQGATEAFF	TGCAGCGGGGGGGAGCCGGGACAGGGGGCCACTGAAGCTTTCTTT
TRBV2	TRBJ1-1	.	12	.	CASIFGNTEAFF	TGTGCCAGCATATTCGGGAACACTGAAGCTTTCTTT
TRBV14	TRBJ1-1	.	16	many	CASSQGRHGRSAEAFF	TGTGCCAGCAGCCAAGGAAGACACGGGAGGTCTGCTGAAGCTTTCTTT
TRBV4-1	TRBJ2-7	TRBD1	14	.	CASSQVGQLYEQYF	TGCGCCAGCAGCCAAGTGGGACAGTTATACGAGCAGTACTTC
TRBV7-2	TRBJ1-1	.	14	.	CASSLQGGGTEAFF	TGTGCCAGCAGCTTACAGGGTGGAGGCACTGAAGCTTTCTTT
TRBV5-4	TRBJ2-7	TRBD2	15	.	CASSLPGGGLYEQYF	TGTGCCAGCAGCCTACCCGGGGGGGGCCTCTACGAGCAGTACTTC
TRBV27	TRBJ1-1	.	13	.	CASAGEMNTEAFF	TGTGCCAGCGCAGGAGAGATGAACACTGAAGCTTTCTTT
TRBV27	TRBJ1-1	.	14	few	CASSLSGRNTEAFF	TGTGCCAGCAGTTTATCGGGGCGGAACACTGAAGCTTTCTTT
TRBV5-5	TRBJ2-7	TRBD1	15	.	CASSGTGTGGFEQYF	TGTGCCAGCAGCGGCACCGGGACAGGGGGATTCGAGCAGTACTTC
TRBV5-1	TRBJ1-3	.	14	.	CASSSFQAGNTIYF	TGCGCCAGCAGCTCGTTTCAGGCCGGAAACACCATATATTTT
TRBV5-4	TRBJ1-4	.	14	once	CASSEDRRNEKLFF	TGTGCCAGCAGCGAGGACAGACGTAATGAAAAACTGTTTTTT
TRBV9	TRBJ1-1	.	13	once	CASASGGGTEAFF	TGTGCCAGCGCCTCGGGCGGGGGCACTGAAGCTTTCTTT
TRBV5-4	TRBJ1-4	TRBD1	18	once	CASSPGITTGAPNEKLFF	TGTGCCAGCAGCCCGGGAATTACGACAGGGGCCCCGAATGAAAAACTGTTTTTT
TRBV6-5	TRBJ1-2	.	13	.	CASNGGSPYGYTF	TGTGCCAGCAACGGGGGGTCCCCCTATGGCTACACCTTC
TRBV30	TRBJ1-5	.	13	.	CAWSVGSNQPQHF	TGTGCCTGGAGTGTAGGCAGCAATCAGCCCCAGCATTTT
TRBV28	TRBJ2-7	TRBD2	14	once	CASRIAGRAYEQYF	TGTGCCAGCAGAATAGCGGGAAGGGCCTACGAGCAGTACTTC
TRBV6-1	TRBJ2-7	.	11	once	CASRQLYEQYF	TGTGCCAGCAGACAGCTCTACGAGCAGTACTTC
TRBV5-1	TRBJ2-2	.	17	.	CASSLEPQGPNTGELFF	TGCGCCAGCAGCTTGGAGCCACAGGGCCCGAACACCGGGGAGCTGTTTTTT
TRBV11-3	TRBJ2-3	TRBD2	17	.	CASSLGSSGSAPDTQYF	TGTGCCAGCAGCCTTGGGAGTAGCGGGAGTGCACCAGATACGCAGTATTTT
TRBV6-5	TRBJ2-7	.	14	.	CASSYSRTTYEQYF	TGTGCCAGCAGTTACTCGCGAACTACTTACGAGCAGTACTTC
TRBV5-4	TRBJ2-7	.	13	.	CASSLAGSAKQYF	TGTGCCAGCAGCTTGGCGGGCAGTGCAAAGCAGTACTTC
TRBV19	TRBJ1-2	.	13	.	CASNDRSDYGYTF	TGTGCCAGTAATGACAGGAGTGACTATGGCTACACCTTC
TRBV18	TRBJ2-7	.	12	.	CASSPNGDEQYF	TGTGCCAGCTCACCAAATGGAGACGAGCAGTACTTC
TRBV16	TRBJ1-2	.	11	.	CASSPGGGYTF	TGTGCCAGCAGCCCCGGGGGGGGCTACACCTTC
TRBV19	TRBJ2-7	TRBD1	14	.	CASSFGTASYEQYF	TGTGCCAGTAGCTTCGGGACAGCGTCCTACGAGCAGTACTTC
TRBV29-1	TRBJ2-2	.	12	.	CSAGLSTGELFF	TGCAGCGCCGGCCTCTCCACCGGGGAGCTGTTTTTT
TRBV25-1	TRBJ1-4	TRBD1	16	few	CASSESRGLTNEKLFF	TGTGCCAGCAGTGAATCGAGGGGGCTAACTAATGAAAAACTGTTTTTT
TRBV2	TRBJ1-5	.	13	.	CASTGEGNQPQHF	TGTGCCAGCACTGGGGAAGGCAATCAGCCCCAGCATTTT
TRBV7-9	TRBJ2-1	.	13	.	CASSSPSSGEQFF	TGTGCCAGCAGCTCTCCCTCGTCGGGCGAGCAGTTCTTC
TRBV5-1	TRBJ2-7	TRBD1	15	.	CASSSGTGGIYEQYF	TGCGCCAGCAGCTCCGGGACAGGGGGTATCTACGAGCAGTACTTC
TRBV6-5	TRBJ1-4	.	15	.	CASSYSIATNEKLFF	TGTGCCAGCAGTTACTCGATAGCAACTAATGAAAAACTGTTTTTT
TRBV6-4	TRBJ2-3	TRBD1	15	.	CASSRQGASTDTQYF	TGTGCCAGCAGTAGACAGGGGGCGAGCACAGATACGCAGTATTTT
TRBV19	TRBJ1-5	TRBD1	15	.	CASSVRQGSNQPQHF	TGTGCCAGTAGTGTAAGACAGGGTAGCAATCAGCCCCAGCATTTT
TRBV7-2	TRBJ1-1	.	14	.	CASSLISVGTEAFF	TGTGCCAGCAGCCTGATATCCGTTGGGACTGAAGCTTTCTTT
TRBV7-2	TRBJ1-2	.	15	.	CASSARTGRLYGYTF	TGTGCCAGCAGCGCACGCACGGGACGGTTGTATGGCTACACCTTC
TRBV5-4	TRBJ2-7	TRBD1	13	few	CASSYGTVYEQYF	TGTGCCAGCAGCTACGGGACAGTCTACGAGCAGTACTTC
TRBV27	TRBJ2-2	.	16	.	CASSFLGAANTGELFF	TGTGCCAGCAGTTTCCTCGGGGCCGCGAACACCGGGGAGCTGTTTTTT
TRBV25-1	TRBJ1-1	.	14	.	CASSTSSGATEAFF	TGTGCCAGCAGTACCTCCTCGGGGGCCACTGAAGCTTTCTTT
TRBV19	TRBJ1-1	.	12	few	CASSIARQEAFF	TGTGCCAGTAGTATAGCCCGACAGGAGGCTTTCTTT
TRBV6-5	TRBJ1-1	.	15	.	CASSYRYRDPREAFF	TGTGCCAGCAGCTATCGGTACAGGGACCCCCGCGAGGCTTTCTTT
TRBV30	TRBJ2-2	.	15	few	CAWSKSAANTGELFF	TGTGCCTGGAGTAAGTCGGCGGCGAACACCGGGGAGCTGTTTTTT
TRBV18	TRBJ1-1	.	14	.	CASSLDIGTYLAFF	TGTGCCAGCTCACTTGACATTGGGACCTATTTAGCTTTCTTT
TRBV6-5	TRBJ1-2	.	13	.	CASSYPGSYGYTF	TGTGCCAGCAGTTACCCGGGCAGCTATGGCTACACCTTC
TRBV11-2	TRBJ2-5	.	15	.	CASSLDFSSGETQYF	TGTGCCAGCAGCTTAGATTTCTCCTCCGGGGAGACCCAGTACTTC
TRBV7-2	TRBJ1-2	TRBD1	15	.	CASSLDWTGDGGYTF	TGTGCCAGCAGCTTAGATTGGACAGGGGATGGTGGCTACACCTTC
TRBV29-1	TRBJ1-1	TRBD1	13	.	CSVRTGGLTEAFF	TGCAGCGTAAGGACAGGGGGCCTCACTGAAGCTTTCTTT
TRBV6-5	TRBJ1-2	.	13	few	CASRSEDGYGYTF	TGTGCCAGCAGGTCCGAGGATGGGTATGGCTACACCTTC